This T cell receptor (beta chain) was recorded in a study of T cells after yellow fever vaccination. The CDR3 contains 14 residues. V was pared by 3 bases and J by 3 bases, with 9 bases between. Germline values: CDR1 MGHDK, CDR2 SYGVNS. This clonotype was counted only a few times. TCRdb re-analysed the 5' RACE reads in MiXCR, keeping a single row per CDR3 protein. This repertoire shows approximately 150,000 distinct CDR3 sequences, approximately 9.7% found once; its top ten account for around 35%. J is TRBJ1-5 and V is TRBV25-1, with a tentative D call TRBD1 (6 bases). The clonotype comes from a man aged 18 to 30 who received the YFV17D yellow fever vaccine. Sequencing used CD8+ T cells sorted from PBMCs, obtained 45 days after the yellow fever booster vaccination. Written as DNA, the CDR3 is TGTGCCAGCAGTGACGGACAGAACAATCAGCCCCAGCATTTT. Amino acid sequence: CASSDGQNNQPQHF.